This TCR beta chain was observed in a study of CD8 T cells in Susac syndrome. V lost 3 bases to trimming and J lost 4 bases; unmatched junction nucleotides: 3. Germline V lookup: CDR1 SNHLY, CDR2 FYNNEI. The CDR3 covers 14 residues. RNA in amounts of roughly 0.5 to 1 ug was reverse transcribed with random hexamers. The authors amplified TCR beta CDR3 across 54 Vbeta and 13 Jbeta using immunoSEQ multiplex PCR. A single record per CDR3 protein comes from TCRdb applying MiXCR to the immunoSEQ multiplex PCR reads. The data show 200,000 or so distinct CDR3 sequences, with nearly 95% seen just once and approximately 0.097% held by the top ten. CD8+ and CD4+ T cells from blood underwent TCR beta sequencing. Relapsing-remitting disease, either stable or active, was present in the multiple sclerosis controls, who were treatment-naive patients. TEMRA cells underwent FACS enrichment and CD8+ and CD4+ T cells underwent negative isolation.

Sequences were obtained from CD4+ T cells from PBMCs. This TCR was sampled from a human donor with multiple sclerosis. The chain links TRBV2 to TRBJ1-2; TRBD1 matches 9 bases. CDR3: CASSDPDRGYGYTF. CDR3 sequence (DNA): TGTGCCAGCAGTGATCCGGACAGGGGCTATGGCTACACCTTC.